The subject of this entry is one T cell receptor (beta chain). The data stem from a study of cytomegalovirus exposure and HLA in healthy donors. Overall study: Early released data comprised about 84 million unique TCRs from HLA-typed donors.

Trimming cost V 5 bases and J 0 bases; bases outside gene matches: 9. Germline V gene sequence: CDR1 SNHLY, CDR2 FYNNEI. The CDR3 covers 17 residues. PCR primers comprised 60 Vbeta and 13 Jbeta primers. TCRdb's table, derived via immunoSEQ multiplex PCR, lists solely in-frame clones and lacks some. There are approximately 190,000 clones in the sample; 85% to 90% occur only once, and 1.3% lies in the top ten. The V and J genes are TRBV2 and TRBJ2-5; 10 bases are shared with TRBD2. The clonotype comes from a man under 40 in good health and CMV-seronegative. The specimen sequenced was PBMCs. The CDR3 region has the DNA TGTGCCAGCAGTACACCTTCTAGCGGGGGTAACCAAGAGACCCAGTACTTC. As protein: CASSTPSSGGNQETQYF. The entire variable domain, with the rest obtained from reference TRBV2 and TRBJ2-5, is as follows: EPEVTQTPSHQVTQMGQEVILRCVPISNHLYFYWYRQILGQKVEFLVSFYNNEISEKSEIFDDQFSVERPDGSNFTLKIRSTKLEDSAMYFCASSTPSSGGNQETQYFGPGTRLLVL.